This TCR beta chain was retrieved from a study of blood T cell repertoires in COVID-19. The data were produced by immunoSEQ multiplex PCR, yet TCRdb's version contains in-frame clones alone and is incomplete. This table has roughly 30,000 clones, roughly nine tenths appearing once. V was clipped by 3 bases and J by 7 bases, with 7 bases between them. There are 12 residues in the CDR3. The chain has TRBV12-3 or TRBV12-4 and TRBJ1-5, with D hard to call. This TCR came from a man at least 80 years old with acute or convalescent COVID-19. Material: peripheral blood. This chain's CDR3 is CASSFGRQPQHF. CDR3 DNA sequence: TGTGCCAGCAGTTTCGGTCGCCAGCCCCAGCATTTT.